The next 23 T cell receptor beta chains were all read from a single sample in a study of technical replicates of blood from a handful of donors. Sequencing used immunoSEQ multiplex PCR; TCRdb keeps in-frame clones, though not all of them. The table lists tens of thousands of clones, around 97% of them singletons. What was sequenced was T cells isolated from PBMCs. These receptors originate from a human donor in good health.

Here the CDR3 DNA reads TGTGCCAGTGGTTTGGAGGGCGCTCTGAACGAGCAGTACTTC. Encoded protein: CASGLEGALNEQYF. This sequence joins TRBV19 and TRBJ2-7; D possibly corresponds to TRBD2 (6 bases). CDR3 length equals 14 residues. CDR1 and CDR2 from the germline V gene are LNHDA and SQIVND (reference sequence). V lost 8 bases and J lost 5, with 19 bases in between.

V gene TRBV27 combines with J gene TRBJ1-1; 7 bases fit TRBD1. The germline V gene has CDR1 MNHEY and CDR2 SMNVEV (reference sequence). The CDR3 consists of 14 residues. V shed 6 bases and J 1 base; nucleotides not matched to a gene: 5. CDR3 in amino acids: CASRSGTENTEAFF. CDR3 in DNA: TGTGCCAGCAGGTCCGGGACAGAGAACACTGAAGCTTTCTTT.

J is TRBJ1-1 and V is TRBV5-1; maybe TRBD1 (6 bases). Germline loops: CDR1 SGHRS, CDR2 YFSETQ. V was trimmed by 5 bases and J by 1 base, leaving 12 bases between them. The CDR3 is made up of 14 amino acids. CDR3 sequence reads: CASRKEGENTEAFF. In DNA, the CDR3 is TGCGCCAGCAGGAAAGAGGGGGAGAACACTGAAGCTTTCTTT.

This rearrangement joins TRBV15 to TRBJ1-1, with 9 bases fitting TRBD1. The CDR3 spans 14 residues. With V trimmed by 2 bases and J by 7 bases, 5 bases remained unmatched. The germline V gene has CDR1 LNHNV and CDR2 YYDKDF (reference sequence). CDR3 bases: TGTGCCACCAGCAGACAAGGACAGGGGTATGAAGCTTTCTTT. Protein sequence: CATSRQGQGYEAFF.

The V call is TRBV19, the J call TRBJ1-5; maybe TRBD1 (5 bases). This CDR3 has 15 residues. Trimming left V 6 bases short and J 1 base short, with 13 bases between. Germline loops: CDR1 LNHDA, CDR2 SQIVND (reference sequence). CDR3 bases: TGTGCCAGTAGCACCCAGGGTTGGAGCAATCAGCCCCAGCATTTT. This sequence encodes CASSTQGWSNQPQHF.

V is TRBV29-1 and J is TRBJ2-7; possible D gene TRBD1, 5 bases. CDR3 size: 13 residues. Germline loops: CDR1 SQVTM, CDR2 ANQGSEA. The V end lost 7 bases, the J end lost 4 bases, and 17 bases lay between the germline ends. DNA of the CDR3: TGCAGCGCCTTATTTCAGGGCACATACGAGCAGTACTTC. Translated, it gives CSALFQGTYEQYF.

The CDR3 sequence is CASDIGTGYTDTQYF. Here the CDR3 DNA reads TGTGCCAGCGACATTGGGACAGGCTACACAGATACGCAGTATTTT. The V gene is TRBV9, the J gene TRBJ2-3; TRBD1 matches 8 bases. CDR3 length: 15 residues. The V and J ends lost 7 bases and 2 bases, in that order; junction bases with no gene match: 9. CDR1 SGDLS and CDR2 YYNGEE come from the germline V gene.

The V call is TRBV7-3, the J call TRBJ2-1; 9 nucleotides agree with TRBD2. Germline V gives CDR1 SGHTA, CDR2 FQGTGA. The length of the CDR3 is 16 residues. Trimming took 1 base from V and 8 from J; bases not matched to a gene: 9. CDR3 in amino acids: CASSLKGGGGAYEQFF. The CDR3 region has the DNA TGTGCCAGCAGCTTAAAGGGCGGCGGGGGGGCTTATGAGCAGTTCTTC. Complete variable domain (other parts from reference TRBV7-3 and TRBJ2-1): GAGVSQTPSNKVTEKGKYVELRCDPISGHTALYWYRQSLGQGPEFLIYFQGTGAADDSGLPNDRFFAVRPEGSVSTLKIQRTERGDSAVYLCASSLKGGGGAYEQFFGPGTRLTVL.

This sequence joins TRBV5-5 and TRBJ2-7; TRBD1 aligns across 10 bases. CDR3 length equals 15 residues. CDR1 and CDR2 (germline): SGHKS, YYEKEE (reference sequence). V trimming: 6 bases; J trimming: 6 bases; junction bases outside the gene matches: 12. Written as DNA, the CDR3 is TGTGCCAGCATCCCCACGGGGACAGGGGCCCCCGAGCAGTACTTC. This translates into CASIPTGTGAPEQYF.

V gene TRBV11-3 combines with J gene TRBJ1-1; D not certain. This CDR3 is 14 amino acids long. The V end lost 5 bases, the J end lost 2 bases, and 12 bases lay between the germline ends. Germline assignment: CDR1 SGHNT and CDR2 YENEEA. CDR3 sequence (DNA): TGTGCCAGCAGCCCCAGGTCATTTAACACTGAAGCTTTCTTT. Translated, it gives CASSPRSFNTEAFF.

The chain recombines TRBV6-5 with TRBJ2-7; TRBD2 agrees at 7 bases. This CDR3 is built from 14 residues. V trimming: 4 bases; J trimming: 3 bases; junction bases outside the gene matches: 6. Germline V CDR1 and CDR2: MNHEY, SVGAGI. The CDR3 DNA follows: TGTGCCAGCAGTTTAGCGGGCCTCTACTACGAGCAGTACTTC. Residues: CASSLAGLYYEQYF.

This clone is a singleton in its sample. V and J are TRBV5-1 and TRBJ2-6, with D possibly matching TRBD1 (5 bases). Germline CDR1 is SGHRS and CDR2 is YFSETQ. The V gene lost 0 bases and the J gene lost 4 bases, with 8 bases spanning the gap. The CDR3 runs to 15 residues. The CDR3 nucleotides are TGCGCCAGCAGCTTGGAAGGGGCCGGGGCCAACGTCCTGACTTTC. This sequence encodes CASSLEGAGANVLTF. The whole variable domain, filled in from reference TRBV5-1 and TRBJ2-6, reads KAGVTQTPRYLIKTRGQQVTLSCSPISGHRSVSWYQQTPGQGLQFLFEYFSETQRNKGNFPGRFSGRQFSNSRSEMNVSTLELGDSALYLCASSLEGAGANVLTFGAGSRLTVL.

This chain connects TRBV6-6 to TRBJ1-2, with unresolved D. The germline V gene has CDR1 MNHNY and CDR2 SVGAGI (reference sequence). CDR3 size: 14 residues. Trimming took off 0 bases at V and 3 bases at J, with 8 bases between the two ends. The CDR3 sequence is CASSYSGRDYGYTF. The CDR3 DNA reads TGTGCCAGCAGTTACTCAGGGAGGGACTATGGCTACACCTTC.

The chain has TRBV5-4 and TRBJ1-1; a weak D match, TRBD1 (5 bases). CDR3 length: 13 amino acids. Per the germline V gene, CDR1 is SGHNT and CDR2 is YYREEE (reference sequence). The ends were cut back, 1 base at V and 9 bases at J, with 13 bases in the middle. DNA of the CDR3: TGTGCCAGCAGCTTGTTTGATCAGGACAAAGCTTTCTTT. Its protein product is CASSLFDQDKAFF. Looking up the rest from reference TRBV5-4 and TRBJ1-1 gives the full variable domain: ETGVTQSPTHLIKTRGQQVTLRCSSQSGHNTVSWYQQALGQGPQFIFQYYREEENGRGNFPPRFSGLQFPNYSSELNVNALELDDSALYLCASSLFDQDKAFFGQGTRLTVV.

This clone was seen a single time. The CDR3: CASTLDRNTEAFF. The CDR3 DNA is TGTGCCAGCACCCTGGACAGGAACACTGAAGCTTTCTTT. The chain is built from TRBV6-5 and TRBJ1-1; D is perhaps TRBD1 (6 bases). V gave up 7 bases and J gave up 1 base, with 10 bases separating them. Germline V CDR1 and CDR2: MNHEY, SVGAGI. The CDR3 runs to 13 residues.

V gene TRBV6-1 combines with J gene TRBJ2-1; 7 positions match TRBD2. The CDR3 sequence is 15 residues long. The J segment lost 0 bases and the V segment lost 3 bases, leaving 2 bases of the junction unmatched. The germline V gene has CDR1 MNHNS and CDR2 SASEGT. CDR3 DNA sequence: TGTGCCAGCAGTGAGGGGGGGAGCTCCTACAATGAGCAGTTCTTC. The encoded protein is CASSEGGSSYNEQFF.

This sequence joins TRBV6-5 and TRBJ2-7, with D possibly matching TRBD2 (6 bases). Trimming left V 2 bases short and J 2 bases short, with 16 bases between. The CDR3 consists of 16 residues. CDR1 and CDR2 from the germline V gene are MNHEY and SVGAGI. The CDR3 DNA sequence: TGTGCCAGCAGTTACAACGGGGGACCTAGTACCTACGAGCAGTACTTC. It is translated as CASSYNGGPSTYEQYF.

The chain is built from TRBV2 and TRBJ1-5; 7 bases are a match to TRBD1. This CDR3 spans 16 amino acids. Unmatched junction bases numbered 10, after V lost 6 bases and J lost 2 bases. Germline CDR1 and CDR2: SNHLY and FYNNEI. The CDR3 region is CASRAHRGQGNQPQHF. The CDR3 DNA sequence: TGTGCCAGCAGGGCCCATAGGGGGCAAGGCAATCAGCCCCAGCATTTT.

The gene calls are TRBV5-6 and TRBJ2-1; 7 bases agree with TRBD1. The CDR3 has 14 residues. The junction had 4 bases not matched to a gene; V was cut back by 4 bases and J by 3 bases. Germline V CDR1 and CDR2: SGHDT, YYEEEE. The CDR3 reads CASSRDSYYNEQFF. The CDR3 nucleotides are TGTGCCAGCAGCCGGGACAGTTACTACAATGAGCAGTTCTTC.

This clone was counted once. V and J are TRBV6-5 and TRBJ2-2; TRBD1 might be the D (6 bases). Trimming removed 7 bases from V and 4 bases from J, with 16 bases in between. Germline V gene sequence: CDR1 MNHEY, CDR2 SVGAGI. The CDR3 consists of 15 residues. The CDR3 is CASNAGAVATGELFF. CDR3 coding DNA: TGTGCCAGCAATGCAGGGGCCGTTGCCACCGGGGAGCTGTTTTTT.

V usage is TRBV7-2 and J usage is TRBJ1-1; a possible D gene is TRBD1 (5 bases). The germline CDR1 and CDR2 sequences are SGHTA and FQGNSA. This CDR3 is 14 amino acids long. The V and J ends lost 4 bases and 5 bases respectively, with 14 bases between them. The CDR3 sequence: CASSYGRGSTEAFF. The CDR3 coding sequence is TGTGCCAGCAGCTACGGACGGGGGTCTACTGAAGCTTTCTTT.

The chain uses TRBV6-5 and TRBJ2-7; TRBD1 matches 10 bases. CDR1 MNHEY and CDR2 SVGAGI come from the germline V gene. Trimming removed 5 bases from V and 3 bases from J; junction bases left unmatched: 7. The CDR3 runs to 15 residues. CDR3 DNA: TGTGCCAGCAGTAAGTTCGACAGGGGGCTCTACGAGCAGTACTTC. Translating it yields CASSKFDRGLYEQYF.

The gene calls are TRBV28 and TRBJ1-4; 11 bases are shared with TRBD1. CDR3 length: 15 residues. With V trimmed by 7 bases and J by 8 bases, 9 bases remained unmatched. The germline gives CDR1 MDHEN, CDR2 SYDVKM. The CDR3 sequence: CASTGTGGVGEKLFF. For the CDR3, the DNA is TGTGCCAGCACCGGGACAGGGGGTGTCGGGGAAAAACTGTTTTTT. Full variable domain (remainder filled in from reference TRBV28 and TRBJ1-4): DVKVTQSSRYLVKRTGEKVFLECVQDMDHENMFWYRQDPGLGLRLIYFSYDVKMKEKGDIPEGYSVSREKKERFSLILESASTNQTSMYLCASTGTGGVGEKLFFGSGTQLSVL.